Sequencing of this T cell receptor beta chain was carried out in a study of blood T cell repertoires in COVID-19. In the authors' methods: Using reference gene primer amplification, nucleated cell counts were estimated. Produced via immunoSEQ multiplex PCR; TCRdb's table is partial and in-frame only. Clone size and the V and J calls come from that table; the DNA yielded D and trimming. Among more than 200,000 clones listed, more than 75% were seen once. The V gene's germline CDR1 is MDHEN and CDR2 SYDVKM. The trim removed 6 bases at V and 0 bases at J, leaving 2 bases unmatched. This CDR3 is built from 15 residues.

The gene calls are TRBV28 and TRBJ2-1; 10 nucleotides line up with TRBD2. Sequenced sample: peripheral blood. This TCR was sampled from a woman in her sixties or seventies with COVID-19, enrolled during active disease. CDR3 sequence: CASRLAGSSYNEQFF. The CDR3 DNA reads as TGTGCCAGCAGACTAGCGGGAAGCTCCTACAATGAGCAGTTCTTC. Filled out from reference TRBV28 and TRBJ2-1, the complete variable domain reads DVKVTQSSRYLVKRTGEKVFLECVQDMDHENMFWYRQDPGLGLRLIYFSYDVKMKEKGDIPEGYSVSREKKERFSLILESASTNQTSMYLCASRLAGSSYNEQFFGPGTRLTVL.